Listed here are 9 T cell receptor beta chains from one sample, sequenced in a study of early T cells in non-severe SARS-CoV-2 infection. MiXCR, run by TCRdb on the 5' RACE reads, gives a single entry per CDR3 protein. There are under 85,000 distinct CDR3 sequences in the sample; around 10% occur only once, and roughly 3% lies in the top ten. The sample consisted of whole blood. The receptors were gathered from an adult who was a healthcare worker with PCR-confirmed SARS-CoV-2 infection or an uninfected control (not recorded which).

This clonotype appeared many times. The V gene is TRBV9, the J gene TRBJ1-1; no reliable D call. From germline, CDR1 is SGDLS and CDR2 YYNGEE. The CDR3 has 13 amino acids. V lost 3 bases, J lost 2 bases, and 8 bases lay in between. The CDR3: CASSETPNTEAFF. Written as DNA, the CDR3 is TGTGCCAGCAGCGAGACACCCAACACTGAAGCTTTCTTT.

Ten or more counts support this clonotype. The chain couples TRBV27 to TRBJ2-1; D might be TRBD2 (5 bases). The CDR3 loop spans 14 amino acids. Germline lookup yields CDR1 MNHEY and CDR2 SMNVEV (reference sequence). V lost 2 bases and J 3 bases, leaving 8 bases between the germline ends. The CDR3 sequence: CASSLRTFYNEQFF. The CDR3 DNA reads as TGTGCCAGCAGTTTACGGACTTTCTACAATGAGCAGTTCTTC.

This clonotype was seen a few times. The gene calls are TRBV7-3 and TRBJ2-5; 13 bases align to TRBD2. The V gene's germline CDR1 is SGHTA and CDR2 FQGTGA. With 5 bases clipped from V and 5 bases from J, the junction kept 5 bases outside the gene matches. There are 15 residues in the CDR3. The CDR3 DNA reads TGTGCCAGCAGCATCACTAGCGGGAGGGCCGAGACCCAGTACTTC. As protein: CASSITSGRAETQYF.

The table lists this clonotype with many counts. The J gene is TRBJ2-5, the V gene TRBV11-1; D possibly uses TRBD1 or TRBD2 (6 bases each). Per the germline V gene, CDR1 is SGHAT and CDR2 is FQDESV (reference sequence). V was trimmed by 1 base and J by 2 bases, leaving 11 bases between them. The CDR3 covers 15 residues. This CDR3 is CASSLGGAIQETQYF. The CDR3 bases are TGTGCCAGCAGCTTAGGGGGGGCTATTCAAGAGACCCAGTACTTC. The complete variable domain, with remaining parts taken from reference TRBV11-1 and TRBJ2-5, reads EAEVAQSPRYKITEKSQAVAFWCDPISGHATLYWYRQILGQGPELLVQFQDESVVDDSQLPKDRFSAERLKGVDSTLKIQPAELGDSAMYLCASSLGGAIQETQYFGPGTRLLVL.

This clonotype showed up many times. The chain combines TRBV7-9 with TRBJ2-5; D gene unclear. CDR1 and CDR2 from the germline V gene are SEHNR and FQNEAQ (reference sequence). This CDR3 is 13 amino acids long. Trimming stripped 0 bases from V and 4 bases from J, with 6 bases between. The CDR3 bases are TGTGCCAGCAGCTTAGCGAGTATAGAGACCCAGTACTTC. Translation: CASSLASIETQYF.

V usage is TRBV20-1 and J usage is TRBJ1-2; TRBD1 agrees at 7 bases. The CDR3 spans 12 residues. Germline V gene sequence: CDR1 DFQATT, CDR2 SNEGSKA (reference sequence). V lost 6 bases, J lost 2 bases, and 3 bases stayed unmatched. DNA of the CDR3: TGCAGTGCGTCACAGGGGAACTATGGCTACACCTTC. Protein product: CSASQGNYGYTF.

This clonotype was seen at least ten times. V and J are TRBV19 and TRBJ2-1, with 7 bases aligning to TRBD2. The V and J ends lost 1 base and 7 bases, in that order; junction bases with no gene match: 7. The CDR3 spans 15 residues. Per germline, CDR1 LNHDA and CDR2 SQIVND (reference sequence). CDR3 sequence: CASSIGSGNTNEQFF. The CDR3 DNA reads TGTGCCAGTAGTATAGGCAGCGGGAATACGAATGAGCAGTTCTTC.

This clonotype has ten or more counts. This chain uses TRBV7-9 with TRBJ2-5; the match to TRBD2 covers 16 bases. Trimming took 4 bases from V and 4 from J; bases not matched to a gene: 6. The CDR3 runs to 17 residues. Germline V gene data show CDR1 as SEHNR and CDR2 as FQNEAQ (reference sequence). CDR3 sequence: CASSSGTSGRAGETQYF. Written as DNA, the CDR3 is TGTGCCAGCAGCTCCGGGACTAGCGGGAGGGCAGGAGAGACCCAGTACTTC.

This clonotype showed up many times. The chain combines TRBV6-5 with TRBJ2-3, with D possibly being TRBD1 (5 bases). The CDR3 sequence is 16 residues long. CDR1 is MNHEY, CDR2 SVGAGI, per germline. Trimming removed 5 bases from V and 2 bases from J, with 17 bases in between. CDR3 amino acids: CASSRQKIQNTDTQYF. The CDR3 nucleotides are TGTGCCAGCAGTCGACAGAAAATTCAAAACACAGATACGCAGTATTTT.